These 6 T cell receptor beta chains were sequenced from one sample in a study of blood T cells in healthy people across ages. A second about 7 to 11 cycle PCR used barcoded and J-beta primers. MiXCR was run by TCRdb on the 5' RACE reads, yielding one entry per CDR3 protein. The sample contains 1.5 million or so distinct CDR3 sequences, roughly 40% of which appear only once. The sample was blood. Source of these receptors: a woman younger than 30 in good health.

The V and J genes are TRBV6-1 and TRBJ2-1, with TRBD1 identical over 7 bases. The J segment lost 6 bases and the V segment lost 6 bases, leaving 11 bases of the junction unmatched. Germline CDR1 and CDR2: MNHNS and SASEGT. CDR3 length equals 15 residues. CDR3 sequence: CASSSVGGSLNEQFF. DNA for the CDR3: TGTGCCAGCAGCTCCGTAGGGGGCAGCCTCAATGAGCAGTTCTTC.

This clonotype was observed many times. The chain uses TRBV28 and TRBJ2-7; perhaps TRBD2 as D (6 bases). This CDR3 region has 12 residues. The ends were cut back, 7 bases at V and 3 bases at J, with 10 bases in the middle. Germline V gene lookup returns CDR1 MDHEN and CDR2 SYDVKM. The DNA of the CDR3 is TGTGCCAGCACCCTGGGGGGCTACGAGCAGTACTTC. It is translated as CASTLGGYEQYF.

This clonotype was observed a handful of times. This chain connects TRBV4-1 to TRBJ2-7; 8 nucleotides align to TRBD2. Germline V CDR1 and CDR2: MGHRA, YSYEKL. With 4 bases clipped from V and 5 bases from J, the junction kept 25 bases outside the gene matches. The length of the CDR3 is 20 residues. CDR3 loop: CASSLPPVTSDRALLDEQYF. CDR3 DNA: TGCGCCAGCAGCCTCCCGCCGGTGACTAGCGATCGAGCCCTCCTCGACGAGCAGTACTTC.

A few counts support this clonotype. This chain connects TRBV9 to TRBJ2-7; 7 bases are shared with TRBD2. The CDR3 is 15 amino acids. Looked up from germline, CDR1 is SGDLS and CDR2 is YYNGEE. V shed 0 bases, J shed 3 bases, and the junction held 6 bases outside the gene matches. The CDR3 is CASSVAVGGVYEQYF. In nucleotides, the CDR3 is TGTGCCAGCAGCGTAGCGGTGGGGGGGGTCTACGAGCAGTACTTC.

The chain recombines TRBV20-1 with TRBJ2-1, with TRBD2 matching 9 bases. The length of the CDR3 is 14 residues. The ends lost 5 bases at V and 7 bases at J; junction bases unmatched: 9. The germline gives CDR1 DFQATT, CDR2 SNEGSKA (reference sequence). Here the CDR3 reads CSAPQGLAGNEQFF. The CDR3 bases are TGCAGTGCTCCCCAGGGACTAGCTGGGAATGAGCAGTTCTTC.

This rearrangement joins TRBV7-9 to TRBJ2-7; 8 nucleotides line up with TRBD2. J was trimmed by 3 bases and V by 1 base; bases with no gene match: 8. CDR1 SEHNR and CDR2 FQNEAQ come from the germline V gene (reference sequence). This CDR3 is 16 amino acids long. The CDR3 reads CASSLVGRAGVYEQYF. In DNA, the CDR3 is TGTGCCAGCAGCTTAGTCGGACGAGCGGGGGTCTACGAGCAGTACTTC.